The 9 T cell receptor beta chains below come from one sample, sequenced in a study of OX40 agonist ivuxolimab in advanced cancers. The library relied on the immunoSEQ multiplex PCR assay. Here the immuneACCESS table is served through TCRdb, limited to in-frame sequences with V and J called. Missing clones are a known gap in these copies; in checked studies unresolved V genes cover under half, and the rest lacks a known reason. The sample table shows about 84,000 clones, and roughly 80% are seen once. Approximately 2.6% of the sample belongs to the ten largest clones. Sample: CD4+ or CD8+ T cells sorted from blood, taken in a trial of the OX40 agonist ivuxolimab. The receptors stem from an adult with an advanced solid tumor such as melanoma, head and neck, liver or kidney cancer.

The CDR3 is CASSRNRETSYEQYF. DNA of the CDR3: TGTGCCAGCAGCAGGAACAGGGAAACCTCCTACGAGCAGTACTTC. This chain connects TRBV7-9 to TRBJ2-7, with a possible D match to TRBD1 (6 bases). This CDR3 comprises 15 residues. Trimming removed 5 bases at V and 0 bases at J, with 14 bases between. The germline V gene encodes CDR1 SEHNR and CDR2 FQNEAQ (reference sequence). The full variable domain, in which reference TRBV7-9 and TRBJ2-7 provide the parts outside the CDR3, is DTGVSQNPRHKITKRGQNVTFRCDPISEHNRLYWYRQTLGQGPEFLTYFQNEAQLEKSRLLSDRFSAERPKGSFSTLEIQRTEQGDSAMYLCASSRNRETSYEQYFGPGTRLTVT.

CDR3 sequence reads: CAISGQGRNQPQHF. The CDR3 bases are TGTGCCATCAGTGGACAGGGACGCAATCAGCCCCAGCATTTT. J is TRBJ1-5 and V is TRBV10-3, with TRBD1 identical over 7 bases. This CDR3 has 14 residues. J was trimmed by 2 bases and V by 4 bases; bases with no gene match: 2. Germline V lookup: CDR1 ENHRY, CDR2 SYGVKD.

The CDR3 is CASSFGQGWQETQYF. The CDR3, as DNA: TGTGCCAGCAGCTTCGGACAGGGATGGCAAGAGACCCAGTACTTC. The chain employs TRBV7-9 and TRBJ2-5; 8 bases match TRBD1. CDR1 is SEHNR and CDR2 is FQNEAQ in the germline V gene (reference sequence). The CDR3 runs to 15 residues. J lost 2 bases, V lost 3 bases, and 5 bases had no gene match.

This clone was picked up one time. J is TRBJ2-7 and V is TRBV20-1, with D possibly matching TRBD1 (6 bases). CDR1 is DFQATT and CDR2 is SNEGSKA in the germline V gene (reference sequence). CDR3 size: 11 residues. Between the trimmed V and J ends, which lost 4 bases and 5 bases, there was a span of 9 bases. For the CDR3, the DNA is TGCAGTGCTAAGGGGGACCACGAGCAGTACTTC. It codes for CSAKGDHEQYF.

The V gene is TRBV19, the J gene TRBJ2-1, with D perhaps TRBD2 (5 bases). Between the trimmed V and J ends, which lost 5 bases and 0 bases, there was a span of 11 bases. This CDR3 spans 15 amino acids. From germline, CDR1 is LNHDA and CDR2 SQIVND (reference sequence). The CDR3 DNA sequence: TGTGCCAGTAGTTACTCGGGGAGCTCCTACAATGAGCAGTTCTTC. Translated, it gives CASSYSGSSYNEQFF. Full variable domain (rest looked up from reference TRBV19 and TRBJ2-1): DGGITQSPKYLFRKEGQNVTLSCEQNLNHDAMYWYRQDPGQGLRLIYYSQIVNDFQKGDIAEGYSVSREKKESFPLTVTSAQKNPTAFYLCASSYSGSSYNEQFFGPGTRLTVL.

The genes are TRBV14 and TRBJ2-5, with D uncertain. Trimming stripped 1 base from V and 4 bases from J, with 1 base between. The germline V gene encodes CDR1 SGHDN and CDR2 FVKESK. This CDR3 spans 11 amino acids. In nucleotides, the CDR3 is TGTGCCAGCAGCCAAGTAGAGACCCAGTACTTC. Its protein product is CASSQVETQYF.

The CDR3 sequence: CASSEGSGGSGETQYF. The CDR3 DNA reads TGTGCCAGCAGTGAGGGTAGCGGGGGTTCAGGAGAGACCCAGTACTTC. The genes are TRBV6-1 and TRBJ2-5; 9 bases match TRBD2. The germline CDR1 and CDR2 sequences are MNHNS and SASEGT. The CDR3 consists of 16 residues. V lost 3 bases, J lost 4 bases, and 9 bases stayed unmatched.

This clone has only a few counts. This chain joins TRBV7-2 and TRBJ1-1; D might be TRBD1 (5 bases). The CDR3 loop spans 12 amino acids. Deletions cut 5 bases from V and 9 bases from J, with 13 bases between. CDR1 and CDR2 (germline): SGHTA, FQGNSA. CDR3 nucleotide sequence: TGTGCCAGCAGCGAATACCGGGGCAAAGCTTTCTTT. As protein: CASSEYRGKAFF.

This chain joins TRBV30 and TRBJ1-4; no definite D call. CDR1 is GTSNPN and CDR2 is SVGIG in the germline V gene (reference sequence). The CDR3 is 12 residues long. V was clipped by 2 bases and J by 7 bases, with 8 bases between them. CDR3 coding DNA: TGTGCCTGGAGTCGGACGAGTGAAAAACTGTTTTTT. This translates into CAWSRTSEKLFF.